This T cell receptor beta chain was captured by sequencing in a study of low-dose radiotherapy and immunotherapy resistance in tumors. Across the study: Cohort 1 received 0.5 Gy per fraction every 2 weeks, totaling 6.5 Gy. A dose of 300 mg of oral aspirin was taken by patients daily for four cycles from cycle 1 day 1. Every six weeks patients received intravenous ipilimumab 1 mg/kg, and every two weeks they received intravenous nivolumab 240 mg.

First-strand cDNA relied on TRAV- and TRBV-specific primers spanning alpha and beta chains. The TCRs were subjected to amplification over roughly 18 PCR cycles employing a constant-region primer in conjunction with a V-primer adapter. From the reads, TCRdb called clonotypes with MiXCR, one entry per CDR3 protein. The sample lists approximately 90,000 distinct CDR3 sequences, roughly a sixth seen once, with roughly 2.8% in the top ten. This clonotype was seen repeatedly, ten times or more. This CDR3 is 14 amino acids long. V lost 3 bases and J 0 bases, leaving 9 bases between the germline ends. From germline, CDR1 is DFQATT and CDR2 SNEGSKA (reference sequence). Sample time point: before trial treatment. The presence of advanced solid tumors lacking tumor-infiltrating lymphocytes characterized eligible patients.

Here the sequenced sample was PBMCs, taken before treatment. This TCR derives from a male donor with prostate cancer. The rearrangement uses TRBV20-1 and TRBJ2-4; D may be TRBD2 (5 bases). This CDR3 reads CSASTGVAKNIQYF. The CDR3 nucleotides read TGCAGTGCTAGTACCGGGGTAGCCAAAAACATTCAGTACTTC.